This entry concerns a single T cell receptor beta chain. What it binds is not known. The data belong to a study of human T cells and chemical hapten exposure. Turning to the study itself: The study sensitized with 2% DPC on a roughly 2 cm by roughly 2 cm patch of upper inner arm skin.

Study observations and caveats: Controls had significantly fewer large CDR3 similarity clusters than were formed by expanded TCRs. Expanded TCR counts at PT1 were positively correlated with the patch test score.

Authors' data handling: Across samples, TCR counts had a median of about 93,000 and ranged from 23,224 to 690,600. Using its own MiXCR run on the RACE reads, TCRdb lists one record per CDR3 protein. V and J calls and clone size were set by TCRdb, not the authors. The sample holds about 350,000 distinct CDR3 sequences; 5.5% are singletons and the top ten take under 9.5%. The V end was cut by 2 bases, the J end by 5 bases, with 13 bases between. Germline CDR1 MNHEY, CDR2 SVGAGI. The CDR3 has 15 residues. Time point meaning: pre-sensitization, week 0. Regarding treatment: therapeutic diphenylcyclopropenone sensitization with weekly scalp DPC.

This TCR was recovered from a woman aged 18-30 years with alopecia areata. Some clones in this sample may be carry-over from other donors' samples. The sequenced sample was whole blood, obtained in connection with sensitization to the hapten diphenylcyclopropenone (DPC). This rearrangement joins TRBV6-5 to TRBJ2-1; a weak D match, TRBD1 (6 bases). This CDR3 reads CASSYALRGNNEQFF. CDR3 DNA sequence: TGTGCCAGCAGTTACGCCTTAAGGGGGAACAATGAGCAGTTCTTC.